This T cell receptor beta chain was obtained from a study of blood T cell repertoires in COVID-19. For the study at large: Acute and convalescent COVID-19 specimens originated in the United States, Italy and Spain.

Clones were read by immunoSEQ multiplex PCR, and TCRdb kept only the in-frame ones, dropping some. The table includes roughly 200,000 clones, more than 70% detected once. The germline gives CDR1 MNHEY, CDR2 SVGAGI. V was cut by 4 bases and J by 8 bases, with 17 bases left in between. The CDR3 loop spans 14 amino acids. Specimen: peripheral blood. The chain uses TRBV6-5 and TRBJ1-2; tentatively, D is TRBD1 (5 bases). This sequence originates from a man in his forties with active or convalescent COVID-19. The CDR3 coding sequence is TGTGCCAGCAGTTTAGATCACGGGACTCGGGGCTACACCTTC. Its translation: CASSLDHGTRGYTF.